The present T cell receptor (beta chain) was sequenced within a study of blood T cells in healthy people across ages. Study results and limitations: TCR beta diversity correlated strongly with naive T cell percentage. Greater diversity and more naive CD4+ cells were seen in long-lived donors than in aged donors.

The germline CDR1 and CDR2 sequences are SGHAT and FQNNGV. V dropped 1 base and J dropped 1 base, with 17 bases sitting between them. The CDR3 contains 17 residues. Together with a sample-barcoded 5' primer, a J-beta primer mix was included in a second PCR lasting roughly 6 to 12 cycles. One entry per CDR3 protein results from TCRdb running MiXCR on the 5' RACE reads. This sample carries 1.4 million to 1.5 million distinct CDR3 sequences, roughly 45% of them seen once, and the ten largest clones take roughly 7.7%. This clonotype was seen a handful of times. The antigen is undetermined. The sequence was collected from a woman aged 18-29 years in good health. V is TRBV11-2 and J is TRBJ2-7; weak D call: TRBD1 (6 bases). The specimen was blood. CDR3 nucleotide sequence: TGTGCCAGCAGCTTAGTTATAGGCACAGGGCGTTCCTACGAGCAGTACTTC. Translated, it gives CASSLVIGTGRSYEQYF.